This T cell receptor (beta chain) stems from a study of regulatory T cells in long-lasting Graves disease. This clonotype was counted many times. Its specificity is unknown. Regarding time point: newly diagnosed GD, antithyroid drugs for less than 3 months. PBMCs were the source of the RNA used for TCR sequencing. Patients hailed from an endocrinology department in Xi'an, China. Both iRepertoire HTBI primers and Arm-PCR of CDR3 regions were used to build the TCR beta libraries. In TCRdb, the multiplex PCR reads were re-called with MiXCR into one record per CDR3 protein. The sample carries about 540,000 distinct CDR3 sequences, about 13% recorded once. Study-level results: Between persistent patients, 2,500 to 3,500 public clonotypes were shared, exceeding the roughly 920 shared between new patients.

With 3 bases removed from V and 0 bases from J, the gap between germline ends came to 11 bases. Per germline, CDR1 MNHEY and CDR2 SMNVEV (reference sequence). The CDR3 length is 16 residues. The sample also formed part of further work on T cells in Graves' hyperthyroidism and ophthalmopathy. From that report: Those with hyperthyroidism were 18 to 65 years old, newly diagnosed, and ill for under 2 months.

The receptor was isolated from a man aged 25-45 years with Graves disease. The specimen was peripheral blood mononuclear cells (PBMCs), collected at new diagnosis, from a patient treated with antithyroid drugs. The chain couples TRBV27 to TRBJ2-2; D is uncertain. DNA of the CDR3: TGTGCCAGCAGTTTGCTGGGCGGAGCGAACACCGGGGAGCTGTTTTTT. Protein sequence: CASSLLGGANTGELFF.